One and the same sample provided the 20 T cell receptor beta chains below, sequenced in a study of regulatory T cells in long-lasting Graves disease. Both iRepertoire HTBI primers and Arm-PCR of CDR3 regions were used to build the TCR beta libraries. TCRdb processed the multiplex PCR reads anew with MiXCR; each CDR3 protein has one entry. The sample has some 400,000 distinct CDR3 sequences, 14% to 15% seen once. Specified time point: newly diagnosed GD, antithyroid drugs for less than 3 months. Extracted PBMC RNA gave rise to the TCR library. The same data also contributed to another study, on T cells in Graves' hyperthyroidism and ophthalmopathy.

The sample in question was peripheral blood mononuclear cells (PBMCs), obtained at new diagnosis, from a patient treated with antithyroid drugs. The source is a woman younger than 45 with Graves disease.

The rearrangement links TRBV6-5 to TRBJ1-4; unclear D gene. Per the germline V gene, CDR1 is MNHEY and CDR2 is SVGAGI. There are 15 residues in the CDR3. Trimming took 0 bases from V and 8 from J, leaving 13 bases between them. The CDR3 reads CASSYSEGFGEKLFF. CDR3 coding DNA: TGTGCCAGCAGTTACTCGGAGGGCTTCGGGGAAAAACTGTTTTTT.

The table lists this clonotype with many counts. The chain uses TRBV7-3 and TRBJ2-2, with D unresolved. Trimming removed 7 bases at V and 2 bases at J, with 8 bases between. The germline V gene has CDR1 SGHTA and CDR2 FQGTGA. The CDR3 contains 13 residues. CDR3 in amino acids: CASKRQNTGELFF. Here the CDR3 DNA reads TGTGCCAGCAAACGGCAAAACACCGGGGAGCTGTTTTTT.

There are a few counts of this clonotype. V gene TRBV4-1 combines with J gene TRBJ1-5, with a weak D call TRBD1 (6 bases). The CDR3 runs 15 residues. The V and J ends lost 4 bases and 2 bases respectively, with 12 bases between them. CDR1 is MGHRA, CDR2 YSYEKL, per germline. The CDR3 region is CASSPRDNGNQPQHF. CDR3 bases: TGCGCCAGCAGCCCCCGGGACAATGGCAATCAGCCCCAGCATTTT.

This clonotype appeared many times. The chain couples TRBV27 to TRBJ2-2, with D perhaps assigned TRBD1 or TRBD2 (5 bases each). V gave up 3 bases and J gave up 3 bases, with 14 bases separating them. Germline V gene data show CDR1 as MNHEY and CDR2 as SMNVEV (reference sequence). The CDR3 extends over 16 amino acids. In DNA, the CDR3 is TGTGCCAGCAGTTTGTGGGGGTTTGGAGACACCGGGGAGCTGTTTTTT. This gives the protein CASSLWGFGDTGELFF.

Concerning this clonotype itself: With a much larger clone just one base away, this may be a read error. The J gene is TRBJ2-3, the V gene TRBV20-1; no clear D. CDR3 length: 11 residues. Trimming pared 0 bases from V and 5 bases from J, leaving 3 bases between. Germline V gives CDR1 DFQATT, CDR2 SNEGSKA (reference sequence). CDR3 coding DNA: TGCAGTGCTAGAGAGAAAGATACGCAGTATTTT. As protein: CSAREKDTQYF.

A note on this clonotype: A much larger clone lies a single base off, so this may be a read error. The CDR3 end shows no conserved phenylalanine or tryptophan, and so a read error is likely. This sequence joins TRBV28 and TRBJ2-1, with D unclear. Germline CDR1 and CDR2: MDHEN and SYDVKM. V lost 6 bases and J lost 4, with 19 bases in between. The CDR3 extends over 16 amino acids. CDR3: CASSGRGLNIYNEQFL. The DNA for the CDR3 is TGTGCCAGCAGCGGGCGCGGCCTCAATATATACAATGAGCAGTTCCTC.

The table lists this clonotype with many counts. This sequence joins TRBV10-1 and TRBJ2-3; 11 nucleotides align to TRBD2. CDR1 is WNHNN and CDR2 is SYGVQD in the germline V gene (reference sequence). There are 15 residues in the CDR3. The junction had 6 bases not matched to a gene; V was cut back by 6 bases and J by 4 bases. As DNA, the CDR3 is TGCGCCAGCAGCGTACTAGCGGGAGTCCCAGATACGCAGTATTTT. Translating it yields CASSVLAGVPDTQYF.

This clonotype was seen repeatedly, ten times or more. CDR3 residues: CASQGPLGAGRETQYF. In nucleotides, the CDR3 is TGTGCCAGCCAAGGCCCGCTGGGAGCGGGTCGAGAGACCCAGTACTTC. This sequence joins TRBV28 and TRBJ2-5; a possible D gene is TRBD2 (6 bases). Germline loops: CDR1 MDHEN, CDR2 SYDVKM. Trimming cost V 8 bases and J 4 bases, with 23 bases left between them. This CDR3 spans 16 amino acids.

The CDR3 sequence: CASSFSPGLGVSYEQYF. The CDR3 DNA is TGTGCCAGCAGCTTTTCCCCGGGACTAGGAGTTTCCTACGAGCAGTACTTC. The genes are TRBV7-9 and TRBJ2-7, with 8 bases that match TRBD2. In germline, CDR1 is SEHNR, CDR2 FQNEAQ (reference sequence). V shed 3 bases, J shed 1 base, and the junction held 11 bases outside the gene matches. There are 17 residues in the CDR3.

The rearrangement joins TRBV29-1 to TRBJ2-7, with 7 bases matching TRBD2. Unmatched junction bases numbered 2, after V lost 6 bases and J lost 3 bases. The CDR3 sequence is 11 residues long. Germline V gene sequence: CDR1 SQVTM, CDR2 ANQGSEA. CDR3 nucleotide sequence: TGCAGCGTACGGGAGGTCTACGAGCAGTACTTC. Translated: CSVREVYEQYF.

The sample holds many counts of this clonotype. CDR3 in amino acids: CASNRQSTDTQYF. The CDR3 DNA sequence: TGTGCCAGCAACCGCCAGAGCACAGATACGCAGTATTTT. The chain is built from TRBV28 and TRBJ2-3; D gene unclear. CDR1 is MDHEN and CDR2 is SYDVKM in the germline V gene. The CDR3 has 13 residues. Trimming removed 7 bases at V and 0 bases at J, with 8 bases between.

The chain recombines TRBV28 with TRBJ1-5, with TRBD1 as a possible D gene (6 bases). V shed 5 bases and J shed 5 bases, with 16 bases lying between them. CDR1 MDHEN and CDR2 SYDVKM come from the germline V gene. CDR3 length: 15 amino acids. The CDR3 is CASSVTGRGDQPQHF. CDR3 coding DNA: TGTGCCAGCAGTGTCACAGGGCGGGGGGATCAGCCCCAGCATTTT.

The gene calls are TRBV10-3 and TRBJ2-6, with a weak D call TRBD2 (6 bases). The CDR3 totals 19 residues. V lost 2 bases to trimming and J lost 4 bases, with 21 bases between them. The germline CDR1 and CDR2 sequences are ENHRY and SYGVKD. DNA of the CDR3: TGTGCCATCAGTGAGATTTACGGGGGTCCGACGGCGGGGGCCAACGTCCTGACTTTC. Residues: CAISEIYGGPTAGANVLTF.

This clonotype was detected only a few times. The CDR3 bases are TGTGCCACCAGTGATCCGACAGGGGTCGAGCAGTACTTC. Protein: CATSDPTGVEQYF. This sequence joins TRBV24-1 and TRBJ2-7; 8 positions agree with TRBD1. Germline CDR1 reads KGHDR; CDR2 reads SFDVKD. The CDR3 is 13 residues long. V lost 3 bases and J lost 6; bases outside the gene matches: 3.

The rearrangement links TRBV29-1 to TRBJ2-2, with no clear D. Germline-derived CDR1 and CDR2 are SQVTM and ANQGSEA. CDR3 length: 14 residues. V was shortened by 4 bases and J by 4 bases, with 13 bases between the two germline ends. The CDR3 region has the DNA TGCAGCGTTGTTGGTGCGGTCGCCACCGGGGAGCTGTTTTTT. It translates to CSVVGAVATGELFF.

The chain is built from TRBV5-4 and TRBJ2-4; 7 bases are shared with TRBD2. CDR3 size: 14 residues. Per the germline V gene, CDR1 is SGHNT and CDR2 is YYREEE (reference sequence). The V segment lost 3 bases and the J segment 8 bases; nucleotides outside the gene matches: 8. Here the CDR3 reads CASSSDGGRDIQYF. The CDR3 bases are TGTGCCAGCAGCTCCGATGGCGGGAGAGACATTCAGTACTTC.

Comments on this clonotype: Given a much more abundant clone one base away, this may be a read error. A read error is likely, as this CDR3 ends without the conserved phenylalanine or tryptophan. The gene calls are TRBV20-1 and TRBJ2-5; a weak D match, TRBD2 (5 bases). This CDR3 contains 14 residues. V shed 4 bases and J shed 0 bases, with 12 bases lying between them. Germline CDR1 reads DFQATT; CDR2 reads SNEGSKA (reference sequence). The CDR3 DNA reads as TGCAGTGCTAAGCCGCCGACTAACCAAGAGACCCAGTACCTC. This encodes CSAKPPTNQETQYL.

Only a few counts were recorded for this clonotype. The genes are TRBV6-1 and TRBJ2-1; 9 bases map to TRBD1. Trimming at V came to 4 bases and at J to 5 bases, leaving 6 bases not matched to a gene. Germline V CDR1 and CDR2: MNHNS, SASEGT. This CDR3 has 15 amino acids. In DNA form, the CDR3 reads TGTGCCAGCAGTGTCCGGGACAGGGACGACAATGAGCAGTTCTTC. This sequence encodes CASSVRDRDDNEQFF.

The J gene is TRBJ2-5, the V gene TRBV4-2; D is unclear. Germline V gene data show CDR1 as LGHNA and CDR2 as YNFKEQ. This CDR3 is 14 amino acids long. With 0 bases removed from V and 2 bases from J, the gap between germline ends came to 7 bases. The CDR3 coding sequence is TGTGCCAGCAGCCAAGATGAACTACAAGAGACCCAGTACTTC. It codes for CASSQDELQETQYF.

At least ten counts were recorded for this clonotype. CDR3 coding DNA: TGTGCCAGCAGTTCCCCCCCTCCGACAGCCTTATACTTC. It yields the protein CASSSPPPTALYF. The V and J genes are TRBV27 and TRBJ2-7; D may be TRBD1 (5 bases). V lost 4 bases and J lost 13, with 20 bases in between. The germline gives CDR1 MNHEY, CDR2 SMNVEV (reference sequence). There are 13 residues in the CDR3.